These 15 T cell receptor beta chains share one sample of origin, sequenced in a study of blood T cell repertoires in COVID-19. The protocol was immunoSEQ multiplex PCR, while the TCRdb copy is restricted to in-frame clones and leaves out a portion. The data contain 350,000 to 400,000 clones, 80% to 90% of them singletons. Sequenced: PBMCs or T cells enriched from blood (not recorded which). These receptors were collected from a man aged 18 to 29 who had recovered from COVID-19.

The chain uses TRBV5-4 and TRBJ1-2; the D is unclear. CDR1 SGHNT and CDR2 YYREEE come from the germline V gene (reference sequence). Trimming removed 2 bases from V and 4 bases from J, with 12 bases in between. The CDR3 consists of 14 residues. The chain's CDR3 is CASSFSTGTYGYTF. The CDR3 DNA is TGTGCCAGCAGCTTCTCCACGGGAACCTATGGCTACACCTTC.

The V gene is TRBV2, the J gene TRBJ2-2; a possible D gene is TRBD1 (6 bases). V shed 3 bases and J shed 1 base, with 9 bases lying between them. Germline V gene sequence: CDR1 SNHLY, CDR2 FYNNEI. The CDR3 loop spans 15 amino acids. The CDR3 bases are TGTGCCAGCAGTGATGACAGGTGGAACACCGGGGAGCTGTTTTTT. It translates to CASSDDRWNTGELFF.

The rearrangement links TRBV27 to TRBJ2-7, with 7 positions matching TRBD1. CDR1 and CDR2 from the germline V gene are MNHEY and SMNVEV (reference sequence). V was pared by 3 bases and J by 3 bases, with 17 bases of the junction left unmatched. The CDR3 length is 18 residues. Here the CDR3 reads CASSLERPSGTEYYEQYF. CDR3 DNA sequence: TGTGCCAGCAGTTTGGAAAGACCCTCCGGGACAGAATACTACGAGCAGTACTTC.

On this clone: An end of the junction differs from the germline gene, which may be a read error. This chain joins TRBV13 and TRBJ2-7, with a tentative D call TRBD1 (5 bases). The germline gives CDR1 PRHDT, CDR2 FYEKMQ (reference sequence). This CDR3 has 12 residues. CDR3 residues: CASSFEGEFKNF. CDR3 nucleotide sequence: TGTGCCAGCAGCTTTGAAGGGGAATTCAAGAACTTC. The full variable domain, in which reference TRBV13 and TRBJ2-7 provide the parts outside the CDR3, is AAGVIQSPRHLIKEKRETATLKCYPIPRHDTVYWYQQGPGQDPQFLISFYEKMQSDKGSIPDRFSAQQFSDYHSELNMSSLELGDSALYFCASSFEGEFKNFGPGTRLTVT.

This rearrangement joins TRBV5-6 to TRBJ1-2; the D is unclear. Germline V gene lookup returns CDR1 SGHDT and CDR2 YYEEEE. V was clipped by 0 bases and J by 3 bases, with 12 bases between them. The CDR3 totals 15 residues. CDR3 coding DNA: TGTGCCAGCAGCTTGGAAGCGTCAGACTACTATGGCTACACCTTC. Residues: CASSLEASDYYGYTF.

The chain has TRBV6-5 and TRBJ1-2, with D tentatively TRBD1 (6 bases). CDR1 is MNHEY, CDR2 SVGAGI, per germline. The length of the CDR3 is 12 residues. V gave up 6 bases and J gave up 4 bases, with 9 bases separating them. CDR3 amino acids: CASRQGTYGYTF. CDR3 in DNA: TGTGCCAGCAGACAGGGTACCTATGGCTACACCTTC.

This rearrangement joins TRBV5-5 to TRBJ2-7, with TRBD1 as a possible D gene (5 bases). The germline V and J ends were trimmed by 3 bases and 2 bases, with 15 bases remaining between them. CDR1 is SGHKS, CDR2 YYEKEE, per germline (reference sequence). This CDR3 region has 15 residues. The CDR3 region has the DNA TGTGCCAGCAGCTGGTCACCGACAGCAGCCTACGAGCAGTACTTC. This gives the protein CASSWSPTAAYEQYF.

The chain has TRBV5-1 and TRBJ1-1; D possibly corresponds to TRBD1 (5 bases). V gave up 6 bases and J gave up 5 bases, with 8 bases separating them. In germline, CDR1 is SGHRS, CDR2 YFSETQ. The length of the CDR3 is 11 residues. The CDR3 region is CASIGGTEAFF. As DNA, the CDR3 is TGCGCCAGCATCGGGGGGACTGAAGCTTTCTTT.

This rearrangement joins TRBV27 to TRBJ1-6, with D possibly being TRBD1 (5 bases). Trimming removed 5 bases from V and 4 bases from J, with 18 bases in between. The CDR3 length is 17 residues. The germline V gene encodes CDR1 MNHEY and CDR2 SMNVEV (reference sequence). CDR3: CASSPRRQGPYNSPLHF. CDR3 DNA sequence: TGTGCCAGCAGTCCTCGGCGGCAGGGCCCATATAATTCACCCCTCCACTTT.

The chain uses TRBV6-4 and TRBJ1-2; D not resolved. Germline assignment: CDR1 MRHNA and CDR2 SNTAGT. Trimming took 8 bases from V and 0 from J, leaving 16 bases between them. The CDR3 is 15 amino acids. Here the CDR3 DNA reads TGTGCCAGCCTTGACGGCGTTACTACTAACTATGGCTACACCTTC. Translation: CASLDGVTTNYGYTF.

The gene calls are TRBV7-8 and TRBJ1-4; 7 nucleotides align to TRBD1. With V trimmed by 5 bases and J by 0 bases, 6 bases remained unmatched. Germline CDR1 is SGHVS and CDR2 is FQNEAQ. The CDR3 loop spans 16 amino acids. This CDR3 reads CASSPGTVATNEKLFF. Here the CDR3 DNA reads TGTGCCAGCAGCCCTGGGACAGTTGCAACTAATGAAAAACTGTTTTTT.

CDR3 region: CASSSPLAGGLGEQYF. Written as DNA, the CDR3 is TGTGCCAGCAGTTCCCCACTAGCGGGGGGGCTTGGCGAGCAGTACTTC. The genes are TRBV27 and TRBJ2-7; 13 bases match TRBD2. V shed 4 bases and J 6 bases; nucleotides not matched to a gene: 9. The CDR3 has 16 residues. Per germline, CDR1 MNHEY and CDR2 SMNVEV (reference sequence).

As concerns this clone: One end of the junction fails to match germline, which may point to a read error. This rearrangement joins TRBV7-9 to TRBJ2-7, with D perhaps TRBD1 (5 bases). The CDR3 is 14 amino acids. Germline V gene data show CDR1 as SEHNR and CDR2 as FQNEAQ (reference sequence). The CDR3 sequence: CASSLSTGSFEQYF. CDR3 nucleotide sequence: TGTGCCAGCAGCTTATCAACAGGATCCTTCGAGCAGTACTTC.

The chain uses TRBV4-3 and TRBJ2-5; 11 bases map to TRBD2. With 2 bases clipped from V and 5 bases from J, the junction kept 13 bases outside the gene matches. The CDR3 has 18 amino acids. From germline, CDR1 is LGHNA and CDR2 YSLEER. The CDR3 loop reads CASSQSGTSGSLGETQYF. The CDR3 nucleotides are TGCGCCAGCAGCCAATCCGGGACTAGCGGTTCGTTAGGGGAGACCCAGTACTTC.

J is TRBJ1-1 and V is TRBV6-2 or TRBV6-3; 7 bases align to TRBD1. The CDR3 contains 16 residues. V gave up 6 bases and J gave up 0 bases; unmatched junction bases: 10. Germline CDR1 is MNHEY and CDR2 is SVGEGT. CDR3 protein: CASSPISGGLNTEAFF. The CDR3 DNA reads as TGTGCCAGCAGCCCCATCTCAGGGGGTTTGAACACTGAAGCTTTCTTT.